A single sample gave rise to the 13 T cell receptor beta chains below, sequenced in a study of CD8+ T cells in alopecia areata. The authors extracted RNA and reverse transcribed it into cDNA as the sequencing template. Using immunoSEQ multiplex PCR, the repertoire was profiled, and TCRdb retains in-frame clones only, with some absent. The data show some 150,000 clones, about 88% seen once. Treatment in this sample: oral pan-JAK inhibitor, 5-10 mg twice daily. The starting material was CD8+ T cells sorted from blood, obtained at week 4, from a patient treated with tofacitinib. These receptors all stem from a human donor with alopecia areata.

The gene calls are TRBV11-2 and TRBJ2-7; 8 nucleotides match TRBD2. CDR3 length: 13 residues. Looked up from germline, CDR1 is SGHAT and CDR2 is FQNNGV. With V trimmed by 3 bases and J by 3 bases, 1 base remained unmatched. The CDR3, as DNA: TGTGCCAGCAGCTTGCTAGCGGGCTACGAGCAGTACTTC. Its translation: CASSLLAGYEQYF.

There are many counts of this clone. The chain joins TRBV7-2 to TRBJ2-7, with 10 bases lining up with TRBD2. With V trimmed by 5 bases and J by 4 bases, 8 bases remained unmatched. The CDR3 is 15 amino acids. Looked up from germline, CDR1 is SGHTA and CDR2 is FQGNSA. The CDR3 nucleotides read TGTGCCAGCAGCCAGATAGCGGGGGGACTATACGAGCAGTACTTC. Amino acids: CASSQIAGGLYEQYF. Using reference TRBV7-2 and TRBJ2-7 for the parts outside the CDR3, the full variable domain is GAGVSQSPSNKVTEKGKDVELRCDPISGHTALYWYRQSLGQGLEFLIYFQGNSAPDKSGLPSDRFSAERTGGSVSTLTIQRTQQEDSAVYLCASSQIAGGLYEQYFGPGTRLTVT.

V usage is TRBV28 and J usage is TRBJ2-1, with 11 bases that match TRBD2. Germline CDR1 reads MDHEN; CDR2 reads SYDVKM. This CDR3 comprises 15 residues. V dropped 2 bases and J dropped 6; count of bases not matched to a gene: 3. In nucleotides, the CDR3 is TGTGCCAGCAGTTTAAGACTAGCGGGACCCAATGAGCAGTTCTTC. Protein: CASSLRLAGPNEQFF.

The chain links TRBV9 to TRBJ1-2; a possible D gene is TRBD1 (5 bases). The V gene's germline CDR1 is SGDLS and CDR2 YYNGEE. This CDR3 comprises 16 residues. The V end was cut by 0 bases, the J end by 3 bases, with 15 bases between. The CDR3 spells CASSVGILQGHYGYTF. The CDR3 DNA follows: TGTGCCAGCAGCGTAGGTATTTTGCAGGGCCACTATGGCTACACCTTC.

The V call is TRBV11-2, the J call TRBJ2-2; D call uncertain. The length of the CDR3 is 17 residues. Germline assignment: CDR1 SGHAT and CDR2 FQNNGV. Trimming took off 1 base at V and 7 bases at J, with 19 bases between the two ends. The CDR3 DNA reads as TGTGCCAGCAGCTTAGTGTTGTCGTACCTAAGTCGCGGGGAGCTGTTTTTT. Encoded protein: CASSLVLSYLSRGELFF.

The chain recombines TRBV30 with TRBJ2-7; 7 positions match TRBD1. CDR1 is GTSNPN, CDR2 SVGIG, per germline (reference sequence). The CDR3 spans 13 residues. J lost 2 bases, V lost 7 bases, and 8 bases had no gene match. CDR3 nucleotide sequence: TGTGCCTACCCCGACAGGGCCGCCTACGAGCAGTACTTC. Translation gives CAYPDRAAYEQYF.

V usage is TRBV29-1 and J usage is TRBJ2-7, with 8 bases lining up with TRBD2. The CDR3 is made up of 12 amino acids. Germline assignment: CDR1 SQVTM and CDR2 ANQGSEA. Trimming cost V 4 bases and J 3 bases; bases outside gene matches: 2. The CDR3 nucleotides read TGCAGCGTTGCCAGCGGGAGCTACGAGCAGTACTTC. This codes for CSVASGSYEQYF.

The rearrangement links TRBV7-6 to TRBJ1-3; D is unclear. Trimming shortened V by 6 bases and J by 0 bases, and 18 bases separated the two germline ends. Germline assignment: CDR1 SGHVS and CDR2 FNYEAQ. The CDR3 is 17 residues long. The CDR3 loop is CASRERPYLVSGNTIYF. The CDR3 DNA follows: TGTGCCAGCAGGGAGAGGCCCTACCTTGTCTCTGGAAACACCATATATTTT.

V usage is TRBV7-8 and J usage is TRBJ2-1; 9 positions agree with TRBD2. Germline V gene sequence: CDR1 SGHVS, CDR2 FQNEAQ. The CDR3 covers 16 residues. Losses at the gene ends were 5 bases for V and 5 bases for J; bases not matched to a gene: 10. The CDR3 loop is CASSQIGLAGNNEQFF. CDR3 DNA: TGTGCCAGCAGCCAAATTGGGCTAGCGGGGAACAATGAGCAGTTCTTC.

The chain combines TRBV7-9 with TRBJ2-5; D is possibly TRBD2 (6 bases). Matching the DNA end better, TRBJ2-7 makes the J call doubtful. The germline gives CDR1 SEHNR, CDR2 FQNEAQ (reference sequence). The CDR3 has 17 residues. CDR3 in amino acids: CASSLRSEGPGTYEQYF. The CDR3 DNA reads as TGTGCCAGCAGCTTAAGGTCGGAGGGTCCAGGGACCTACGAGCAGTACTTC.

The genes are TRBV27 and TRBJ2-1; 7 positions match TRBD2. The CDR3 contains 16 residues. Looked up from germline, CDR1 is MNHEY and CDR2 is SMNVEV (reference sequence). J gave up 4 bases and V 5 bases, and 11 bases lay outside the gene matches. The CDR3 bases are TGTGCCAGCAGTCCCCTCCCGACTAGCCTTTACAATGAGCAGTTCTTC. Encoded protein: CASSPLPTSLYNEQFF.

This clone was detected only once. The chain carries TRBV6-1 and TRBJ2-1; D is perhaps TRBD2 (6 bases). There are 12 residues in the CDR3. Per germline, CDR1 MNHNS and CDR2 SASEGT. V lost 11 bases and J 9 bases, leaving 17 bases between the germline ends. The CDR3 DNA is TGTGCCGCTACGAGCGGGTTCCTTGAGCAGTTCTTC. Encoded protein: CAATSGFLEQFF.

CDR3 loop: CASSRRQGDQPQHF. The CDR3 coding sequence is TGTGCCAGCAGCCGACGCCAGGGTGACCAGCCCCAGCATTTT. This sequence joins TRBV6-5 and TRBJ1-5; a possible D gene is TRBD1 (5 bases). This CDR3 has 14 residues. The V end lost 6 bases, the J end lost 7 bases, and 16 bases lay between the germline ends. Germline assignment: CDR1 MNHEY and CDR2 SVGAGI.